Below, 7 T cell receptor beta chains from the same sample are listed, as sequenced in a study of cytomegalovirus exposure and HLA in healthy donors. Profiled with immunoSEQ multiplex PCR; TCRdb holds only in-frame clones, not every one. The repertoire holds 150,000 to 200,000 clones, with roughly 86% as singletons. Input material: PBMCs. These receptors came from a woman between 18 and 29 years old in good health and CMV-seropositive.

The chain is built from TRBV6-1 and TRBJ2-7, with TRBD1 matching 7 bases. Germline V lookup: CDR1 MNHNS, CDR2 SASEGT. The ends lost 5 bases at V and 6 bases at J; junction bases unmatched: 13. The CDR3 is made up of 15 amino acids. CDR3 amino acids: CASSPLGTVGSEQYF. CDR3 coding DNA: TGTGCCAGCAGTCCCCTGGGGACAGTGGGGAGCGAGCAGTACTTC.

This chain connects TRBV30 to TRBJ2-3, with D tentatively TRBD1 (5 bases). Germline-derived CDR1 and CDR2 are GTSNPN and SVGIG (reference sequence). V was cut by 1 base and J by 5 bases, with 13 bases left in between. This CDR3 spans 14 amino acids. The DNA of the CDR3 is TGTGCCTGGAGTGACGGCAGGGCGCAAGATACGCAGTATTTT. The encoded protein is CAWSDGRAQDTQYF. The whole variable domain, remainder taken from reference TRBV30 and TRBJ2-3, is SQTIHQWPATLVQPVGSPLSLECTVEGTSNPNLYWYRQAAGRGLQLLFYSVGIGQISSEVPQNLSASRPQDRQFILSSKKLLLSDSGFYLCAWSDGRAQDTQYFGPGTRLTVL.

This sequence joins TRBV30 and TRBJ1-5; TRBD1 aligns across 8 bases. The CDR3 consists of 15 residues. Looked up from germline, CDR1 is GTSNPN and CDR2 is SVGIG (reference sequence). Germline trimming cut 3 bases from V and 4 bases from J; bases unmatched to any gene: 8. The CDR3 DNA follows: TGTGCCTGGAGCCCCGGGACAGGTAGAAATCAGCCCCAGCATTTT. It translates to CAWSPGTGRNQPQHF.

The rearrangement uses TRBV14 and TRBJ2-1; D call uncertain. V was cut by 0 bases and J by 9 bases, with 9 bases left in between. The CDR3 contains 13 residues. The V gene's germline CDR1 is SGHDN and CDR2 FVKESK. The CDR3 is CASSQDLASEQFF. CDR3 DNA: TGTGCCAGCAGCCAAGACTTGGCTAGTGAGCAGTTCTTC. The full variable domain, rest sourced from reference TRBV14 and TRBJ2-1, is EAGVTQFPSHSVIEKGQTVTLRCDPISGHDNLYWYRRVMGKEIKFLLHFVKESKQDESGMPNNRFLAERTGGTYSTLKVQPAELEDSGVYFCASSQDLASEQFFGPGTRLTVL.

The chain is built from TRBV5-1 and TRBJ2-5; perhaps TRBD2 as D (6 bases). Germline V gene data show CDR1 as SGHRS and CDR2 as YFSETQ. This CDR3 comprises 15 residues. The ends were cut back, 2 bases at V and 4 bases at J, with 15 bases in the middle. The CDR3: CASSLTPGTGETQYF. CDR3 bases: TGCGCCAGCAGCTTAACCCCCGGGACTGGAGAGACCCAGTACTTC.

V gene TRBV7-9 combines with J gene TRBJ2-7; 7 positions match TRBD2. CDR3 size: 13 residues. The germline gives CDR1 SEHNR, CDR2 FQNEAQ (reference sequence). Germline trimming cut 7 bases from V and 6 bases from J; bases unmatched to any gene: 9. CDR3 in amino acids: CASNPGGSGEQYF. CDR3 DNA: TGTGCCAGCAACCCGGGAGGATCCGGCGAGCAGTACTTC.

This chain connects TRBV28 to TRBJ1-5, with a possible D match to TRBD1 (6 bases). Trimming removed 6 bases at V and 3 bases at J, with 18 bases between. Germline loops: CDR1 MDHEN, CDR2 SYDVKM. The CDR3 is 16 amino acids. CDR3: CASRGENRAYNQPQHF. CDR3 nucleotide sequence: TGTGCCAGCAGAGGGGAGAACAGGGCTTACAATCAGCCCCAGCATTTT.